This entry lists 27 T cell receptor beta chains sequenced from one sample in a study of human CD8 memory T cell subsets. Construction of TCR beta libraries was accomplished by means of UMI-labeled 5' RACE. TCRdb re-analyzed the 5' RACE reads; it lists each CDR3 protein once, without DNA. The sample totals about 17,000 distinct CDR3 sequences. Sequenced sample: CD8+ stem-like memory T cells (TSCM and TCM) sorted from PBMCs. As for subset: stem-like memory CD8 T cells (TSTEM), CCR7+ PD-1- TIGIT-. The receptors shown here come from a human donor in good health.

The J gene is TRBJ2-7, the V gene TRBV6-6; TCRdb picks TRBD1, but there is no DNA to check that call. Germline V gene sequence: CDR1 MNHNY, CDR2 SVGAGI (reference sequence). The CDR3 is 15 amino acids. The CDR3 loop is CASSFKPGYSDEQYF.

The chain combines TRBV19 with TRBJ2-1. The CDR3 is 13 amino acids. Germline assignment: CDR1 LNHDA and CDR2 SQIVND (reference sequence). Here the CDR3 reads CASSLTSYNEQFF. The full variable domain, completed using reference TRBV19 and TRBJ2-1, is DGGITQSPKYLFRKEGQNVTLSCEQNLNHDAMYWYRQDPGQGLRLIYYSQIVNDFQKGDIAEGYSVSREKKESFPLTVTSAQKNPTAFYLCASSLTSYNEQFFGPGTRLTVL.

CDR3 sequence: CASSPWRWNEQFF. The V call is TRBV9, the J call TRBJ2-1; TCRdb reports TRBD1, a call that lacks DNA to check it against. The CDR3 has 13 amino acids. CDR1 is SGDLS and CDR2 is YYNGEE in the germline V gene.

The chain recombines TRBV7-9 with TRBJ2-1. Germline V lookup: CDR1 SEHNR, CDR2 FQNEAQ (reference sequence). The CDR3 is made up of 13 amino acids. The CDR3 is CASRPDSYNEQFF.

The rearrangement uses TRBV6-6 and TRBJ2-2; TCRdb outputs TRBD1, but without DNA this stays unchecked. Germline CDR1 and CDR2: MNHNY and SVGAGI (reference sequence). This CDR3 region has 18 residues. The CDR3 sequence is CASSHIYPGTTNTGELFF.

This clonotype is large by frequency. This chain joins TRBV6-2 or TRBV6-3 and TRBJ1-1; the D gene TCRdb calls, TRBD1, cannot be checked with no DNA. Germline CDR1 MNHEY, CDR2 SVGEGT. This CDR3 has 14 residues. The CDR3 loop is CASNLQGANTEAFF.

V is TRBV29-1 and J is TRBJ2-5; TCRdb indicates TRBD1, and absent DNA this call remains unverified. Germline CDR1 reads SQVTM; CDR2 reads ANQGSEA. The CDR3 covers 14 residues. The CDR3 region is CSVDDRGRDETQYF. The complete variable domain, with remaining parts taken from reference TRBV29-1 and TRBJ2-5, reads SAVISQKPSRDICQRGTSLTIQCQVDSQVTMMFWYRQQPGQSLTLIATANQGSEATYESGFVIDKFPISRPNLTFSTLTVSNMSPEDSSIYLCSVDDRGRDETQYFGPGTRLLVL.

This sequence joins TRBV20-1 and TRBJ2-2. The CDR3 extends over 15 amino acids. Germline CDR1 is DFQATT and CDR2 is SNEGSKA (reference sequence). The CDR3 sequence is CSARDPYVVTGELFF.

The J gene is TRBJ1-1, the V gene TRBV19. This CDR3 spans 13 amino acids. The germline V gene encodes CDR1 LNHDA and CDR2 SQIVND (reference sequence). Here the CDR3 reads CASKQGLNTEAFF.

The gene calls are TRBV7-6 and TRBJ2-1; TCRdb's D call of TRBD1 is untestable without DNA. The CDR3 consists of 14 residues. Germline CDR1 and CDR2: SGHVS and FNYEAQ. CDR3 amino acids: CASSLGAGVAEQFF.

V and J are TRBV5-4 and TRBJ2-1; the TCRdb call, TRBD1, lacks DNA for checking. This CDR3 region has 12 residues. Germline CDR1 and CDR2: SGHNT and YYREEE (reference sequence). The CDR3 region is CASSDRGDEQFF.

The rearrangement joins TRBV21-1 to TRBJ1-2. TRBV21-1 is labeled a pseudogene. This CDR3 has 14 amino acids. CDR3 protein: CASSTEPASYGYTF.

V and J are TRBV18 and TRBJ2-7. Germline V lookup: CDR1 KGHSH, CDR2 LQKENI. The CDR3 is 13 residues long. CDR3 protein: CASSPRVAYEQYF.

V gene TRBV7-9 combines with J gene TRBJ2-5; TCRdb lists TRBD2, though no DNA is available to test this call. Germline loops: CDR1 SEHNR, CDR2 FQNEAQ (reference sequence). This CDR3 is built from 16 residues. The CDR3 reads CASSFQREGPQETQYF.

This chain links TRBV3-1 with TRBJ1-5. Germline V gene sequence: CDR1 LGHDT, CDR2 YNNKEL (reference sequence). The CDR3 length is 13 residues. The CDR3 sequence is CASSLSGWRPQHF.

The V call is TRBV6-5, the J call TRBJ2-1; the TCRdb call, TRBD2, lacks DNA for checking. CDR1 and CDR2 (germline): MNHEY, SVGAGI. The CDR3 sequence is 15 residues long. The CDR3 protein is CASSPRGLAANEQFF.

The CDR3 sequence: CASKTLAAETTSYEQYF. This chain links TRBV6-2 or TRBV6-3 with TRBJ2-7; TCRdb's assignment of TRBD2 cannot be checked, as there is no DNA. The CDR3 totals 17 residues. The V gene's germline CDR1 is MNHEY and CDR2 SVGEGT.

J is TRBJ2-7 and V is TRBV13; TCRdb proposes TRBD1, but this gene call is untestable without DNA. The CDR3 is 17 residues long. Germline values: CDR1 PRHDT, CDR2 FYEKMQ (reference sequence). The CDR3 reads CASSLNYVDINSYEQYF.

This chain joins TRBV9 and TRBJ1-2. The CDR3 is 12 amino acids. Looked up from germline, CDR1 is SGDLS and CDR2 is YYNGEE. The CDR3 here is CASSLDNYGYTF.

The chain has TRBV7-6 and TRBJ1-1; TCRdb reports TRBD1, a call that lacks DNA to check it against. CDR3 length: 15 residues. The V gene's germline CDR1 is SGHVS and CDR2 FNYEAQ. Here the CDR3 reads CASSLRTGSGAEAFF.

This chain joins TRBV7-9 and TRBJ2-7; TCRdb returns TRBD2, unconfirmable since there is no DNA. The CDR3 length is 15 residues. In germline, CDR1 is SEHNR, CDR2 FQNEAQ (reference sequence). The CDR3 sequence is CASSLSSGSHYEQYF.

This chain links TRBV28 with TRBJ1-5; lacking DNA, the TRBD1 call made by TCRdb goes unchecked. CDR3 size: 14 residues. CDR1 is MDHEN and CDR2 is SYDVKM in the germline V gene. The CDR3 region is CASSTPGARQPQHF.

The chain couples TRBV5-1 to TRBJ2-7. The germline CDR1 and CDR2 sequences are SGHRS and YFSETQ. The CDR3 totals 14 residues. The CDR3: CASSSDSLYYEQYF.

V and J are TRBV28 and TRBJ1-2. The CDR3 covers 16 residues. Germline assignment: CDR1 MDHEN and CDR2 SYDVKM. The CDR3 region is CASSLPLAGANYGYTF.

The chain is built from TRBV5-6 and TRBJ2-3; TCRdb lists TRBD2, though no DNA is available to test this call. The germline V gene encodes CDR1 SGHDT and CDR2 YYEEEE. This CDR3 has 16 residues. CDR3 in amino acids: CASSLGLAGFTDTQYF.

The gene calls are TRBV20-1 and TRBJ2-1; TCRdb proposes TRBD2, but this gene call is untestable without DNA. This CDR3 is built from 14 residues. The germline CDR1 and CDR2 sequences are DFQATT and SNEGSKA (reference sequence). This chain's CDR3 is CSATGLADWNEQFF.

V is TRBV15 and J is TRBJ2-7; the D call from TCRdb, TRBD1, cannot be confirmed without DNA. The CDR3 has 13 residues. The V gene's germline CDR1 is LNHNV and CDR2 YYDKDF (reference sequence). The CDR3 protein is CATSMTVSYEQYF. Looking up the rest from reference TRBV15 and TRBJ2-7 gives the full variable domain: DAMVIQNPRYQVTQFGKPVTLSCSQTLNHNVMYWYQQKSSQAPKLLFHYYDKDFNNEADTPDNFQSRRPNTSFCFLDIRSPGLGDTAMYLCATSMTVSYEQYFGPGTRLTVT.